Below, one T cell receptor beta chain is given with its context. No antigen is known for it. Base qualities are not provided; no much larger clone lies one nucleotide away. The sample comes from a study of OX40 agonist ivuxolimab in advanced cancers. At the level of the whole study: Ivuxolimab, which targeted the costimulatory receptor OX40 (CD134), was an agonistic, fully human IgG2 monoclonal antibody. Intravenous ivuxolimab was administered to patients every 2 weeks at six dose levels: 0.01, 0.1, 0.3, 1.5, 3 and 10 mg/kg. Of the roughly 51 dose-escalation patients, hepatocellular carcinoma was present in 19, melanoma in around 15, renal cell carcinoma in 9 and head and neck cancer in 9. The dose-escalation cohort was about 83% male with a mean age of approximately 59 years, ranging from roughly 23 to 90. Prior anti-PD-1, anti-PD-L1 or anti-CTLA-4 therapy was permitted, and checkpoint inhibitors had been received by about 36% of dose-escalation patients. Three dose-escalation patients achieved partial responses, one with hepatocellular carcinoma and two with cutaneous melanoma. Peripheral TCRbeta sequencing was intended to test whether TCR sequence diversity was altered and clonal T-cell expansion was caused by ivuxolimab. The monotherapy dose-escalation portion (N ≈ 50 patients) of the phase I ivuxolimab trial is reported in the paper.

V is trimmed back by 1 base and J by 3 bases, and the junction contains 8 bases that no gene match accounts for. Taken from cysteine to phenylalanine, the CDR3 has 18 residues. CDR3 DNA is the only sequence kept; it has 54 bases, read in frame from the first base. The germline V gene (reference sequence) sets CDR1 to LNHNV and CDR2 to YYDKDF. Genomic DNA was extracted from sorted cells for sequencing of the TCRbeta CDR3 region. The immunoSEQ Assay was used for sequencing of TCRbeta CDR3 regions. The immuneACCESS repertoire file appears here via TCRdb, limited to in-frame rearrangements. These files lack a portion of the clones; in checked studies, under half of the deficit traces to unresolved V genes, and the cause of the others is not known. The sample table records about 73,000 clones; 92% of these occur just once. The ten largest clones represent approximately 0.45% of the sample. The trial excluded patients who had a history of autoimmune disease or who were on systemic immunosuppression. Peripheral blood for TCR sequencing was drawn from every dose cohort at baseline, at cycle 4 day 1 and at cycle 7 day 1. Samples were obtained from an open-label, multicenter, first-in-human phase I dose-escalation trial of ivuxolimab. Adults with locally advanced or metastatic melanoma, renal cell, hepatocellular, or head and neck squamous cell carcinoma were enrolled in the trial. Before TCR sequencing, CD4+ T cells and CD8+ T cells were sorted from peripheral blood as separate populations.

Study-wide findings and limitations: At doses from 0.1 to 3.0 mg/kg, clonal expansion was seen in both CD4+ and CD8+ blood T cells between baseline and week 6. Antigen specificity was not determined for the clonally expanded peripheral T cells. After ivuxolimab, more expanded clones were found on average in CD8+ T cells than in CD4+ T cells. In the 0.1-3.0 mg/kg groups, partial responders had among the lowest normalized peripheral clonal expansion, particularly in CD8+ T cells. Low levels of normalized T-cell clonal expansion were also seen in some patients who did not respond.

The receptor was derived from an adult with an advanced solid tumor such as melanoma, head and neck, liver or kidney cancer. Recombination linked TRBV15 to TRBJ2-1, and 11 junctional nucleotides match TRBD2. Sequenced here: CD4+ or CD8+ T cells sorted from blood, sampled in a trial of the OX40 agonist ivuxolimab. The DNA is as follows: TGTGCCACCAGCAGAGCCGCTACTAGCGGGAGTTTCTACAATGAGCAGTTCTTC. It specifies CATSRAATSGSFYNEQFF.